This T cell receptor (beta chain) was retrieved from a study of cytomegalovirus exposure and HLA in healthy donors. Unrecorded immune exposure was likely among donors, who were nominally healthy when sampled. The CDR3 covers 19 residues. With 0 bases removed from V and 3 bases from J, the gap between germline ends came to 24 bases. It was with 60 Vbeta and 13 Jbeta primers that the PCR ran. Per the study methods: Unique TCR beta chains totaled some 81 million in a later count, with roughly 11 million of them shared. Data came from immunoSEQ multiplex PCR; TCRdb stores just in-frame clones and leaves some out. The DNA gave D and trimming, while V, J and clone size come from that table. The data contain roughly 170,000 clones, 76% of them singletons.

The chain uses TRBV23-1 and TRBJ2-7, with D perhaps matching TRBD2 (6 bases). TRBV23-1 carries the ORF label, with uncertain function. The TCR comes from a female donor in good health and CMV-seronegative. Sequencing input: PBMCs. CDR3 DNA: TGCGCCAGCAGTCAATCGACTAGTCGAAGGAAATCCCTTGGCTACGAGCAGTACTTC. It encodes CASSQSTSRRKSLGYEQYF.